The 7 T cell receptor beta chains in this list originate from one sample, sequenced in a study of T cells expressing NK-cell markers. One entry per CDR3 protein, without DNA, is what TCRdb gives after re-calling the 5' RACE reads. The sample is made up of hundreds of thousands of distinct CDR3 sequences, and the top ten hold roughly 5.5% of it. The sequencing sample was made of blood T cells: a sorted CD56 or NKG2C T cell subset, CD4+ or CD8+ T cells, or bulk PBMC T cells (not recorded which). The receptor source for this set is a man aged 18-70 years in good health.

The rearrangement links TRBV19 to TRBJ1-5; the D call of TRBD1 rests on TCRdb alone, since no DNA is present to check it. The CDR3 covers 14 residues. CDR1 is LNHDA and CDR2 is SQIVND in the germline V gene (reference sequence). The chain's CDR3 is CASTPPGFKQPQHF.

This chain joins TRBV11-2 and TRBJ2-5; TCRdb outputs TRBD1, but without DNA this stays unchecked. Germline assignment: CDR1 SGHAT and CDR2 FQNNGV. This CDR3 has 14 amino acids. CDR3 protein: CASSRAVKGGTQYF.

The J gene is TRBJ2-7, the V gene TRBV24-1; with no DNA, the TCRdb D assignment of TRBD1 cannot be verified. Germline V lookup: CDR1 KGHDR, CDR2 SFDVKD. CDR3 length equals 16 residues. The CDR3 spells CATSDHGTGDPYEQYF.

The V gene is TRBV11-2, the J gene TRBJ2-1; TCRdb's D call, TRBD2, is unchecked because there is no DNA. The CDR3 is 15 residues long. Germline CDR1 and CDR2: SGHAT and FQNNGV. The CDR3: CASSLDGTGWAEQFF.

This chain uses TRBV12-3 or TRBV12-4 with TRBJ2-5. This CDR3 comprises 13 residues. CDR3: CASSLQPSETQYF.

The chain carries TRBV5-1 and TRBJ1-6; TCRdb names TRBD1, which stays unverified in the absence of DNA. The CDR3 spans 19 residues. Germline CDR1 and CDR2: SGHRS and YFSETQ. This CDR3 reads CASSLRSRVGTMKNSPLHF.

The chain carries TRBV24-1 and TRBJ2-5. The CDR3 has 14 amino acids. Germline-derived CDR1 and CDR2 are KGHDR and SFDVKD. CDR3 region: CATSWGMDQETQYF.